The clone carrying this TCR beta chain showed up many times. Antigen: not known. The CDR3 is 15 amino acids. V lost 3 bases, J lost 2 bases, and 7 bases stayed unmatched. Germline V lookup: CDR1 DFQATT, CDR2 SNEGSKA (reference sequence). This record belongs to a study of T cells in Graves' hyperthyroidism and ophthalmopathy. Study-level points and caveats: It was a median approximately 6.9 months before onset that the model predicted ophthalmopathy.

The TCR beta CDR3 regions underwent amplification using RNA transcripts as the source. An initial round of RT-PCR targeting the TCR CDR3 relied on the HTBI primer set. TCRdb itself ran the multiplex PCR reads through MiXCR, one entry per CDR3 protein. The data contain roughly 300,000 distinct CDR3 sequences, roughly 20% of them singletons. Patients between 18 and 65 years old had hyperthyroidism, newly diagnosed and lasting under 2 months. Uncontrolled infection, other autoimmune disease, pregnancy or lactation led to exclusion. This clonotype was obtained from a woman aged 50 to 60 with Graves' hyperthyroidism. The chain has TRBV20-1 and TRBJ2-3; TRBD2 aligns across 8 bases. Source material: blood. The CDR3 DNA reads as TGCAGTGCTAGTGTGGCGGGGGGACCCACAGATACGCAGTATTTT. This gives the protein CSASVAGGPTDTQYF.